This paragraph reports one T cell receptor beta chain. Its antigen is not identified. The data stem from a study of T cells in pancreatic ductal adenocarcinoma. Study-wide results and limits: Comparisons of tumor and blood clonality may show falsely lower tumor diversity. This surgical cohort overrepresents the minority presenting with early-stage disease. Blood clonality (around 0.066) did not differ significantly from tumor (about 0.12). Unique clonotypes were 7.5 to 8.5-fold more numerous in blood than in tumor.

This CDR3 comprises 13 residues. Trimming cost V 0 bases and J 5 bases, with 5 bases left between them. Germline V gives CDR1 MRHNA, CDR2 SNTAGT. Some clones are missing from TCRdb's copy, which holds only in-frame ones; the method was immunoSEQ multiplex PCR. The repertoire holds about 98,000 clones, with more than 90% as singletons. Selected pancreatic ductal adenocarcinoma patients had undergone surgery without neoadjuvant therapy. The sequenced sample was PBMCs. The chain is built from TRBV6-4 and TRBJ1-5; D ambiguous. This clonotype was sampled from a human donor with pancreatic ductal adenocarcinoma. The CDR3 sequence: CASSDSPYQPQHF. The CDR3 DNA sequence: TGTGCCAGCAGTGACTCCCCTTATCAGCCCCAGCATTTT.